The rows below give T cell receptor beta chains drawn from one sample of a study of control samples from healthy donors and cancer patients. Clones were read by immunoSEQ multiplex PCR, and TCRdb kept only the in-frame ones, dropping some. The table has roughly 120,000 clones, approximately 90% seen once; the top ten hold 2% to 2.5%. The sequenced sample was blood. These receptors all come from a woman aged 70 to 79 in good health. Both conserved end residues are part of each CDR3. D genes are given only for firm matches.

CDR3	V	D	J
CASSWTGGFSNQPQHF	TRBV27	TRBD1	TRBJ1-5
CASSSRDRPPSFF	TRBV7-3	TRBD1	TRBJ1-1
CASSVRGASTDTQYF	TRBV7-2	-	TRBJ2-3
CASSQVGGGSTDTQYF	TRBV4-2	-	TRBJ2-3
CASSYSGTRGETQYF	TRBV6-5	TRBD2	TRBJ2-5
CASSLGDRGPETQYF	TRBV5-1	TRBD1	TRBJ2-5
CASSLGRESSYGYTF	TRBV5-1	-	TRBJ1-2
CSAWGRGPYF	TRBV20-1	-	TRBJ2-3
CASSLKGSTDTQYF	TRBV5-1	-	TRBJ2-3
CASSLGGREATNEKLFF	TRBV7-9	-	TRBJ1-4
CSASPLGTGRTEAFF	TRBV20-1	TRBD1	TRBJ1-1
CASSLMGQGAEAFF	TRBV11-2	TRBD1	TRBJ1-1
CASNPGETYEQYF	TRBV7-8	-	TRBJ2-7
CASSDGRVNTEAFF	TRBV6-1	-	TRBJ1-1
CASSISAGGTYEQYF	TRBV19	TRBD2	TRBJ2-7
CASRVAGAYQETQYF	TRBV10-2	TRBD2	TRBJ2-5
CASSLGRGGGRETQYF	TRBV5-1	TRBD2	TRBJ2-5
CAISEGGQESLGGYTF	TRBV10-3	-	TRBJ1-2
CASSLDGNYGYTF	TRBV27	-	TRBJ1-2
CTSSIRQNTEAFF	TRBV7-3	-	TRBJ1-1
CASRLGGNTQYF	TRBV2	-	TRBJ2-3
CASKISGANVLTF	TRBV19	-	TRBJ2-6
CASSLDTGGTEAFF	TRBV5-1	TRBD1	TRBJ1-1
CASSSNQALLETQYF	TRBV7-2	-	TRBJ2-5
CASSIPGTYGYTF	TRBV19	-	TRBJ1-2
CASSSRIGSYGYTF	TRBV27	-	TRBJ1-2
CASSLAEGTDYGYTF	TRBV13	-	TRBJ1-2
CASGIVTGGLGTQYF	TRBV12-5	TRBD1	TRBJ2-5
CAVHRGLGTDTQYF	TRBV9	TRBD1	TRBJ2-3
CASSPWRDYGELFF	TRBV14	TRBD2	TRBJ2-2
CASSCEGCGAKRGEGQETQYF	TRBV5-1	-	TRBJ2-5
CASSVQMGEQYF	TRBV5-1	-	TRBJ2-7
CASSNGKEAFF	TRBV11-3	-	TRBJ1-1
CASSNGQSDTQYF	TRBV7-2	-	TRBJ2-3
CATSESSSGDTDTQYF	TRBV24-1	TRBD2	TRBJ2-3
CASSVSGGETQYF	TRBV9	-	TRBJ2-5
CASSLGLWVSNEQFF	TRBV7-2	-	TRBJ2-1
CASRIRDSIYEQYF	TRBV19	TRBD1	TRBJ2-7
CASSTSRSGGVYEQYF	TRBV19	TRBD2	TRBJ2-7
CASSYAYGNTIYF	TRBV7-3	-	TRBJ1-3
CASSPSDNEQFF	TRBV7-9	-	TRBJ2-1
CASSRDSNYGYTF	TRBV7-2	TRBD1	TRBJ1-2
CASSPRQGRLSAPYF	TRBV6-5	TRBD1	TRBJ2-7
CASSRGESGELFF	TRBV12-3/TRBV12-4	-	TRBJ2-2
CASSQEGDRTGELFF	TRBV4-3	-	TRBJ2-2
CASSLGPGSNEKLFF	TRBV27	-	TRBJ1-4
CASSQVPGFEAFF	TRBV3-1/TRBV3-2	-	TRBJ1-1
CSASRGGPNTEAFF	TRBV20-1	-	TRBJ1-1
CASSEAPGYSPLHF	TRBV2	-	TRBJ1-6
CASSLTANYGYTF	TRBV12-3/TRBV12-4	-	TRBJ1-2
CASSPRGYEQYF	TRBV7-9	-	TRBJ2-7
CASSFDRGGVTEAFF	TRBV7-2	TRBD1	TRBJ1-1
CASGLATGASYEQYF	TRBV12-5	-	TRBJ2-7
CAISGGQGNTYEQYF	TRBV10-3	-	TRBJ2-7